Presented here are 24 T cell receptor beta chains from one specimen sequenced in a study of T cell responses to AZD1222 COVID-19 vaccine. The assay was immunoSEQ multiplex PCR, and TCRdb's table has in-frame clones only and misses some. In the table there are tens of thousands of clones, around nine tenths of which are singletons. The sequenced sample was peripheral blood, obtained on day 0 of MenACWY control vaccination. The receptors stem from an adult in good health.

This clone appeared a single time. J is TRBJ2-7 and V is TRBV13, with 8 bases fitting TRBD1. The germline V gene has CDR1 PRHDT and CDR2 FYEKMQ (reference sequence). J gave up 0 bases and V 7 bases, and 8 bases lay outside the gene matches. The CDR3 spans 15 residues. The CDR3 DNA is TGTGCCAGCACCGTAAGAGGACAGGGCTCCTACGAGCAGTACTTC. Encoded protein: CASTVRGQGSYEQYF.

V is TRBV7-2 and J is TRBJ1-2; D call uncertain. The CDR3 is 12 residues long. Trimming removed 2 bases from V and 10 bases from J, with 11 bases in between. From germline, CDR1 is SGHTA and CDR2 FQGNSA. The CDR3 region is CASSLFRGLYTF. CDR3 coding DNA: TGTGCCAGCAGCTTATTTCGCGGACTCTACACCTTC.

The chain carries TRBV5-4 and TRBJ2-3; D uncertain. CDR1 and CDR2 (germline): SGHNT, YYREEE (reference sequence). CDR3 length: 14 amino acids. V was clipped by 0 bases and J by 0 bases, with 5 bases between them. This CDR3 is CASSLAASTDTQYF. The CDR3 DNA sequence: TGTGCCAGCAGCTTGGCGGCCAGCACAGATACGCAGTATTTT.

This chain links TRBV6-5 with TRBJ2-7; TRBD2 might be the D (7 bases). The CDR3 sequence is 14 residues long. Germline CDR1 is MNHEY and CDR2 is SVGAGI. V lost 6 bases and J 2 bases, leaving 14 bases between the germline ends. This chain's CDR3 is CASRGGLYPYEQYF. The CDR3 nucleotides read TGTGCCAGCAGGGGGGGGCTATATCCCTACGAGCAGTACTTC.

CDR3 in amino acids: CAWSLSAKNIQYF. For the CDR3, the DNA is TGTGCCTGGAGTCTTTCAGCAAAAAACATTCAGTACTTC. This rearrangement joins TRBV30 to TRBJ2-4; D gene unclear. Per germline, CDR1 GTSNPN and CDR2 SVGIG (reference sequence). V was trimmed by 2 bases and J by 4 bases, leaving 9 bases between them. The CDR3 runs 13 residues.

The chain joins TRBV19 to TRBJ2-4; the match to TRBD2 covers 7 bases. Per germline, CDR1 LNHDA and CDR2 SQIVND (reference sequence). The CDR3 has 14 residues. V was clipped by 3 bases and J by 13 bases; unmatched bases: 12. The chain's CDR3 is CASSILHGRKTQYF. In DNA form, the CDR3 reads TGTGCCAGTAGTATCCTCCACGGGAGGAAAACCCAGTACTTC. Combining the CDR3 with reference TRBV19 and TRBJ2-4 gives the whole variable domain DGGITQSPKYLFRKEGQNVTLSCEQNLNHDAMYWYRQDPGQGLRLIYYSQIVNDFQKGDIAEGYSVSREKKESFPLTVTSAQKNPTAFYLCASSILHGRKTQYFGAGTRLSVL.

The rearrangement joins TRBV30 to TRBJ1-1; 8 bases agree with TRBD1. Germline-derived CDR1 and CDR2 are GTSNPN and SVGIG (reference sequence). V gave up 3 bases and J gave up 0 bases; unmatched junction bases: 6. This CDR3 comprises 15 residues. The DNA for the CDR3 is TGTGCCTGGAGGCAGGGGGCTGGCATGAACACTGAAGCTTTCTTT. It is translated as CAWRQGAGMNTEAFF.

The genes are TRBV7-9 and TRBJ1-4; the match to TRBD1 covers 8 bases. Per germline, CDR1 SEHNR and CDR2 FQNEAQ (reference sequence). The J segment lost 7 bases and the V segment lost 5 bases, leaving 18 bases of the junction unmatched. The CDR3 consists of 18 residues. The CDR3 DNA reads TGTGCCAGCAGCCCGAGGGCCGTGACAGGGGATTACAGTGAAAAACTGTTTTTT. Translated: CASSPRAVTGDYSEKLFF.

The V and J genes are TRBV29-1 and TRBJ2-1; 9 bases are shared with TRBD1. CDR1 is SQVTM and CDR2 is ANQGSEA in the germline V gene. CDR3 length equals 15 residues. With V trimmed by 6 bases and J by 5 bases, 11 bases remained unmatched. DNA for the CDR3: TGCAGCGTCTGCACCGGGACAGGGAGGGACAATGAGCAGTTCTTC. Its translation: CSVCTGTGRDNEQFF.

V gene TRBV9 combines with J gene TRBJ2-6, with no clear D. Germline assignment: CDR1 SGDLS and CDR2 YYNGEE. The V end lost 0 bases, the J end lost 0 bases, and 4 bases lay between the germline ends. This CDR3 has 15 amino acids. In DNA form, the CDR3 reads TGTGCCAGCAGCGTAGGGGTCTCTGGGGCCAACGTCCTGACTTTC. Translated: CASSVGVSGANVLTF.

The chain uses TRBV13 and TRBJ2-7; D possibly corresponds to TRBD2 (6 bases). The germline CDR1 and CDR2 sequences are PRHDT and FYEKMQ (reference sequence). V was pared by 7 bases and J by 0 bases, with 19 bases between. The CDR3 sequence is 16 residues long. CDR3 amino acids: CASIGPGGPLSYEQYF. CDR3 bases: TGTGCCAGCATCGGGCCCGGGGGACCCCTCTCCTACGAGCAGTACTTC.

This rearrangement joins TRBV28 to TRBJ2-5; D assignment may be TRBD1 or TRBD2 (6 bases each). Germline V gene lookup returns CDR1 MDHEN and CDR2 SYDVKM. Trimming shortened V by 4 bases and J by 2 bases, and 14 bases separated the two germline ends. There are 15 residues in the CDR3. The CDR3 DNA is TGTGCCAGCAGTTATCAAGGGGGGCCGCAAGAGACCCAGTACTTC. It codes for CASSYQGGPQETQYF.

The genes are TRBV4-2 and TRBJ2-1; D may be TRBD1 or TRBD2 (5 bases each). Trimming took 1 base from V and 10 from J, leaving 11 bases between them. CDR1 and CDR2 from the germline V gene are LGHNA and YNFKEQ. The CDR3 covers 13 residues. CDR3 coding DNA: TGTGCCAGCAGCCAAGGAGATCGGGACGAGCAGTTCTTC. Translating gives CASSQGDRDEQFF.

The rearrangement joins TRBV18 to TRBJ2-1, with D possibly matching TRBD1 (7 bases). The CDR3 covers 16 residues. The germline CDR1 and CDR2 sequences are KGHSH and LQKENI. The V end was cut by 3 bases, the J end by 6 bases, with 18 bases between. The CDR3 here is CASSPGEGGGSNEQFF. CDR3 bases: TGTGCCAGCTCACCGGGGGAAGGAGGGGGCTCCAATGAGCAGTTCTTC.

The V gene is TRBV18, the J gene TRBJ1-5, with 7 bases that match TRBD1. Germline V lookup: CDR1 KGHSH, CDR2 LQKENI. The CDR3 length is 14 residues. Losses at the gene ends were 8 bases for V and 4 bases for J; bases not matched to a gene: 8. The CDR3 reads CASAWDSQNQPQHF. CDR3 nucleotides: TGTGCCAGCGCCTGGGACAGCCAGAATCAGCCCCAGCATTTT.

This sequence joins TRBV29-1 and TRBJ1-3; D remains ambiguous. Germline-derived CDR1 and CDR2 are SQVTM and ANQGSEA. The CDR3 sequence is 12 residues long. Trimming took off 4 bases at V and 3 bases at J, with 7 bases between the two ends. The CDR3 region is CSVGPGGNTIYF. The DNA of the CDR3 is TGCAGCGTTGGTCCGGGTGGAAACACCATATATTTT.

The chain carries TRBV7-9 and TRBJ1-2; tentative D call: TRBD1 (6 bases). Germline V gives CDR1 SEHNR, CDR2 FQNEAQ (reference sequence). The ends were cut back, 5 bases at V and 6 bases at J, with 10 bases in the middle. This CDR3 is built from 12 residues. CDR3 protein: CASSRTEDGYTF. As DNA, the CDR3 is TGTGCCAGCAGCCGGACAGAGGATGGCTACACCTTC.

This rearrangement joins TRBV7-2 to TRBJ1-4; 7 positions agree with TRBD1. The germline V gene encodes CDR1 SGHTA and CDR2 FQGNSA. This CDR3 is built from 14 residues. The ends lost 1 base at V and 7 bases at J; junction bases unmatched: 3. CDR3 bases: TGTGCCAGCAGCTTAGGGGACAGAGGTGAAAAACTGTTTTTT. It codes for CASSLGDRGEKLFF.

The J gene is TRBJ2-7, the V gene TRBV20-1, with D perhaps matching TRBD2 (5 bases). Germline V gene lookup returns CDR1 DFQATT and CDR2 SNEGSKA (reference sequence). The CDR3 is made up of 14 amino acids. Trimming took off 3 bases at V and 0 bases at J, with 12 bases between the two ends. CDR3 nucleotide sequence: TGCAGTGCTAGTCGAACGGGATTCTCCTACGAGCAGTACTTC. This translates into CSASRTGFSYEQYF.

This chain joins TRBV7-2 and TRBJ2-3, with 12 bases fitting TRBD2. This CDR3 comprises 16 residues. The trim removed 3 bases at V and 6 bases at J, leaving 7 bases unmatched. The germline CDR1 and CDR2 sequences are SGHTA and FQGNSA. The CDR3 coding sequence is TGTGCCAGCAGCTTCGCTAGCGGGAGGGGTCAGGATACGCAGTATTTT. Residues: CASSFASGRGQDTQYF. The full variable domain, its missing parts supplied by reference TRBV7-2 and TRBJ2-3, is GAGVSQSPSNKVTEKGKDVELRCDPISGHTALYWYRQSLGQGLEFLIYFQGNSAPDKSGLPSDRFSAERTGGSVSTLTIQRTQQEDSAVYLCASSFASGRGQDTQYFGPGTRLTVL.

This clone was recorded a few times. The chain recombines TRBV2 with TRBJ1-6; unclear D gene. Per the germline V gene, CDR1 is SNHLY and CDR2 is FYNNEI. Trimming pared 5 bases from V and 7 bases from J, leaving 12 bases between. CDR3 size: 14 residues. CDR3: CASSRVSGNSPLHF. The DNA of the CDR3 is TGTGCCAGCAGTAGGGTCTCGGGGAATTCACCCCTCCACTTT.

J is TRBJ1-5 and V is TRBV6-5; no definite D call. Germline CDR1 reads MNHEY; CDR2 reads SVGAGI. CDR3 length: 14 residues. V was shortened by 2 bases and J by 2 bases, with 7 bases between the two germline ends. The CDR3 sequence: CASSYRAGNQPQHF. As DNA, the CDR3 is TGTGCCAGCAGTTACCGGGCCGGCAATCAGCCCCAGCATTTT.

The chain carries TRBV30 and TRBJ1-5, with D hard to call. CDR1 and CDR2 (germline): GTSNPN, SVGIG (reference sequence). V lost 0 bases and J lost 2, with 11 bases in between. CDR3 length: 15 amino acids. Here the CDR3 DNA reads TGTGCCTGGAGTGTACGACGCCCGGGCAATCAGCCCCAGCATTTT. Protein product: CAWSVRRPGNQPQHF.

Written as DNA, the CDR3 is TGTGCCAGCAGTCCGCTGACAGGTGAAAATCAGCCCCAGCATTTT. This encodes CASSPLTGENQPQHF. The chain couples TRBV28 to TRBJ1-5, with D possibly TRBD1 on 6 matching bases. V gave up 5 bases and J gave up 4 bases, with 15 bases separating them. The germline V gene encodes CDR1 MDHEN and CDR2 SYDVKM. This CDR3 region has 15 residues.